The clone carrying this TCR beta chain was counted between two and nine times. TCRdb re-called the 5' RACE reads through MiXCR, storing one row per CDR3 protein. The profile shows about 340,000 distinct CDR3 sequences, around 4.1% of them singletons. Trimming removed 2 bases from V and 1 base from J; junction bases left unmatched: 10. The CDR3 sequence is 16 residues long. Germline V gene lookup returns CDR1 DFQATT and CDR2 SNEGSKA (reference sequence). The record originates from a study of T cells after yellow fever vaccination. The source material was PBMCs, sampled 5 days after the yellow fever booster vaccination. The rearrangement joins TRBV20-1 to TRBJ1-1; 7 bases fit TRBD1. The receptor was isolated from a man younger than 35 who received the YFV17D yellow fever vaccine. DNA for the CDR3: TGCAGTGCTAGACAACGGTGGGACAGACAGAACACTGAAGCTTTCTTT. Its translation: CSARQRWDRQNTEAFF.